The source of this T cell receptor beta chain is a study of neurological immune-mediated disorders. CDR1 and CDR2 (germline): MNHNY, SVGAGI (reference sequence). Trimming took 2 bases from V and 9 from J; bases not matched to a gene: 7. The CDR3 covers 15 residues. This clonotype was seen repeatedly, ten times or more. MiXCR was run by TCRdb on the 5' RACE reads, yielding one entry per CDR3 protein. The sample contains about 52,000 distinct CDR3 sequences, approximately 3.8% of which appear only once. The V call is TRBV6-6, the J call TRBJ1-5; 10 bases are shared with TRBD1. The TCR originated in a man aged 30-40 years with multiple sclerosis. Sequencing used PBMCs. For the CDR3, the DNA is TGTGCCAGCAGTTACACTGGACAGGGGGATGGGCCCCAGCATTTT. It is translated as CASSYTGQGDGPQHF.